Described below is a single T cell receptor beta chain sequence and its context. In the authors' methods: Estimation of nucleated cell counts relied on the amplification of reference gene primers. Some clones are missing from TCRdb's copy, which holds only in-frame ones; the method was immunoSEQ multiplex PCR. The V and J calls and clone size were taken over from that table, and D and trimming were inferred from the DNA. The sample records approximately 35,000 clones, 88% being singletons. The V gene lost 6 bases and the J gene lost 9 bases, with 9 bases spanning the gap. CDR1 is SNHLY, CDR2 FYNNEI, per germline. CDR3 length equals 12 residues. This sample was included in a study of blood T cell repertoires in COVID-19. On the study more broadly: Italy, Spain and the United States were the sources of the convalescent and acute COVID-19 samples. PBMCs, B-cell-depleted T cells, or T cells were the source of the cDNA or gDNA that made up the material.

This sequence joins TRBV2 and TRBJ1-6; D is ambiguous. The sample comprised peripheral blood. This sequence was found in a woman aged 70-85 years with active COVID-19. The CDR3 sequence is CASRASGSPLHF. DNA of the CDR3: TGTGCCAGCAGAGCCAGCGGTTCACCCCTCCACTTT.